A single TCR beta chain is shown here with its context. Sequencing was performed with immunoSEQ multiplex PCR; in TCRdb, only in-frame clones are kept and a portion is missing. The data show roughly 2.5 million clones, over 85% seen once. This record belongs to a study of shared clonotypes between healthy human individuals. The V and J ends lost 4 bases and 0 bases respectively, with 7 bases between them. The length of the CDR3 is 14 residues. Germline assignment: CDR1 SNHLY and CDR2 FYNNEI. The receptor comes from a man aged 18 to 30 in good health. Sequenced sample: naive CD4+ T cells sorted from blood. Subset here: CD45RA+ positively selected. This sequence joins TRBV2 and TRBJ2-1; D remains ambiguous. As DNA, the CDR3 is TGTGCCAGCAGTGGCCGGTACTCCTACAATGAGCAGTTCTTC. This codes for CASSGRYSYNEQFF. Supplemented by reference TRBV2 and TRBJ2-1, the full variable domain reads EPEVTQTPSHQVTQMGQEVILRCVPISNHLYFYWYRQILGQKVEFLVSFYNNEISEKSEIFDDQFSVERPDGSNFTLKIRSTKLEDSAMYFCASSGRYSYNEQFFGPGTRLTVL.